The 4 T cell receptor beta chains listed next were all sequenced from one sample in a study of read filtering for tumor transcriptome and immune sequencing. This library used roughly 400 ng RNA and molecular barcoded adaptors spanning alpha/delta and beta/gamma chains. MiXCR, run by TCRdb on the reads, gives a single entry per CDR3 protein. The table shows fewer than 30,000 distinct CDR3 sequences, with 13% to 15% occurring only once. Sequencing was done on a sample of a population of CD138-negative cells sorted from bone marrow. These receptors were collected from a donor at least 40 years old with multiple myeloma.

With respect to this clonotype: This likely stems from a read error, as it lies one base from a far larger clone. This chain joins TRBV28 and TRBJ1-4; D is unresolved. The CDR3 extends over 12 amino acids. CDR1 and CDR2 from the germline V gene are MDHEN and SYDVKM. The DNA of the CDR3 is TGTGCCAGCAGTTTAAGTCGGGATACGCGGTATTTT. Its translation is CASSLSRDTRYF. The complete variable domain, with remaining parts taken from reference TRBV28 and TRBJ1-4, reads DVKVTQSSRYLVKRTGEKVFLECVQDMDHENMFWYRQDPGLGLRLIYFSYDVKMKEKGDIPEGYSVSREKKERFSLILESASTNQTSMYLCASSLSRDTRYFGSGTQLSVL.

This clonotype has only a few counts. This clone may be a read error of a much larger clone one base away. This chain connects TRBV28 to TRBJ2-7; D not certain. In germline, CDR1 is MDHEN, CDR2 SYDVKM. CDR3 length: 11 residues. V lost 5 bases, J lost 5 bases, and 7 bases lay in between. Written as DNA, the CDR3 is TGTGCCAGCAGTCTCATCAACGAGCAGTACTTC. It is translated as CASSLINEQYF.

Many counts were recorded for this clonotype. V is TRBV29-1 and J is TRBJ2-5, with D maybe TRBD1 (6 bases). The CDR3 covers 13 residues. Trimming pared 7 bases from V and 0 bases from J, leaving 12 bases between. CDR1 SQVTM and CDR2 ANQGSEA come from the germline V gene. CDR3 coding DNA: TGCAGCGCCCAAAGGGGGTACCAAGAGACCCAGTACTTC. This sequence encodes CSAQRGYQETQYF.

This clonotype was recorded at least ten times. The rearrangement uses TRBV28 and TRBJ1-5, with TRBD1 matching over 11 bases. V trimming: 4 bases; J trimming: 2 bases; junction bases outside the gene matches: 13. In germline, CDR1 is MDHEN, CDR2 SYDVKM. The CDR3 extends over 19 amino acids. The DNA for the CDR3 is TGTGCCAGCAGTTCCCCGGGACAGGGGGTTCCTGTGGGCAATCAGCCCCAGCATTTT. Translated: CASSSPGQGVPVGNQPQHF. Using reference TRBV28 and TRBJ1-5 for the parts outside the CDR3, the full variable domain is DVKVTQSSRYLVKRTGEKVFLECVQDMDHENMFWYRQDPGLGLRLIYFSYDVKMKEKGDIPEGYSVSREKKERFSLILESASTNQTSMYLCASSSPGQGVPVGNQPQHFGDGTRLSIL.